Following are 20 T cell receptor beta chains from one sample sequenced in a study of blood T cell repertoires in COVID-19. Sequenced by immunoSEQ multiplex PCR; TCRdb stores in-frame clones only, minus some. The sample contains approximately 75,000 clones, 85% to 90% of which appear only once. Sequencing used peripheral blood. The receptors were gathered from a man aged 55 to 70 with acute or convalescent COVID-19.

The genes are TRBV4-1 and TRBJ1-2; D is uncertain. Between the trimmed V and J ends, which lost 0 bases and 3 bases, there was a span of 11 bases. The CDR3 sequence is 15 residues long. CDR1 is MGHRA, CDR2 YSYEKL, per germline. In nucleotides, the CDR3 is TGCGCCAGCAGCCAAGAGCCCGGGAGGGACTATGGCTACACCTTC. Protein sequence: CASSQEPGRDYGYTF.

This clone was found a few times. The chain recombines TRBV11-2 with TRBJ2-3; perhaps TRBD2 as D (5 bases). Looked up from germline, CDR1 is SGHAT and CDR2 is FQNNGV. Trimming pared 5 bases from V and 3 bases from J, leaving 12 bases between. The CDR3 totals 14 residues. The CDR3 loop reads CASSRAGKTDTQYF. CDR3 nucleotides: TGTGCCAGCAGCCGGGCCGGGAAAACAGATACGCAGTATTTT.

This sequence joins TRBV30 and TRBJ1-1; the D is unclear. The germline V gene has CDR1 GTSNPN and CDR2 SVGIG (reference sequence). The V and J ends lost 4 bases and 4 bases respectively, with 13 bases between them. The CDR3 runs to 13 residues. Written as DNA, the CDR3 is TGTGCCTGGACTAAAGATTTTTTCACTGAAGCTTTCTTT. It codes for CAWTKDFFTEAFF.

This clone occurred a few times. The rearrangement uses TRBV3-1 (or the pseudogene TRBV3-2) and TRBJ1-2; D may be TRBD1 (6 bases). The germline gives CDR1 LGHDT, CDR2 YNNKEL (reference sequence). Deletions cut 4 bases from V and 4 bases from J, with 16 bases between. The CDR3 spans 15 residues. The DNA for the CDR3 is TGTGCCAGCAGCCGGTCAGGGGATTCCCTCTATGGCTACACCTTC. Translated: CASSRSGDSLYGYTF.

The J gene is TRBJ2-7, the V gene TRBV7-2, with 11 bases lining up with TRBD2. CDR1 and CDR2 from the germline V gene are SGHTA and FQGNSA. The trim removed 5 bases at V and 2 bases at J, leaving 8 bases unmatched. The CDR3 is 16 amino acids. CDR3 DNA sequence: TGTGCCAGCAGCCTCGAAGGGACTAGCGGTCCCTACGAGCAGTACTTC. Its translation is CASSLEGTSGPYEQYF.

This clone was seen a single time. CDR3 nucleotide sequence: TGCAGCGTTGAAGTGGACAGGACGGCCGGGCAGTACTTC. Protein: CSVEVDRTAGQYF. The rearrangement uses TRBV29-1 and TRBJ2-7, with 7 positions matching TRBD1. Trimming at V came to 1 base and at J to 9 bases, leaving 9 bases not matched to a gene. Germline V lookup: CDR1 SQVTM, CDR2 ANQGSEA. The CDR3 sequence is 13 residues long.

The chain couples TRBV27 to TRBJ2-7; 8 nucleotides line up with TRBD2. In germline, CDR1 is MNHEY, CDR2 SMNVEV (reference sequence). The CDR3 spans 16 residues. The ends lost 0 bases at V and 1 base at J; junction bases unmatched: 5. CDR3 bases: TGTGCCAGCAGTTTATCCCGGGGGGGGCTTTCCTACGAGCAGTACTTC. Translation: CASSLSRGGLSYEQYF.

CDR3 region: CASSPRTSGGAFNIQYF. The CDR3 nucleotides are TGTGCCAGCAGCCCACGGACTAGCGGGGGGGCATTTAACATTCAGTACTTC. The chain couples TRBV9 to TRBJ2-4; 15 nucleotides match TRBD2. The V gene's germline CDR1 is SGDLS and CDR2 YYNGEE. The V and J ends lost 4 bases and 7 bases, in that order; junction bases with no gene match: 9. CDR3 length: 17 amino acids.

This rearrangement joins TRBV23-1 to TRBJ1-1; 7 bases are shared with TRBD1. TRBV23-1 is an ORF for which the function is uncertain. V lost 3 bases, J lost 4 bases, and 23 bases stayed unmatched. The CDR3 length is 20 residues. The CDR3 region is CASSHLKAWSGGWGRTEAFF. CDR3 coding DNA: TGCGCCAGCAGTCATCTAAAGGCTTGGTCAGGGGGATGGGGTCGCACTGAAGCTTTCTTT.

A word on this clone: Relative to the germline gene, one junction end is altered; a read error may explain this. This chain joins TRBV7-9 and TRBJ2-1, with D unclear. The germline gives CDR1 SEHNR, CDR2 FQNEAQ (reference sequence). The CDR3 is made up of 12 amino acids. The CDR3: CASSLDYTEQFF. The CDR3 DNA follows: TGTGCCAGCAGCTTAGATTACACTGAGCAGTTCTTC.

CDR3 sequence: CASSTQGQYSNQPQHF. The CDR3 DNA sequence: TGTGCCAGCAGCACCCAGGGACAGTATAGCAATCAGCCCCAGCATTTT. The V and J genes are TRBV5-6 and TRBJ1-5, with TRBD1 matching 7 bases. V dropped 4 bases and J dropped 0; count of bases not matched to a gene: 7. This CDR3 has 16 amino acids. Per germline, CDR1 SGHDT and CDR2 YYEEEE.

J is TRBJ2-3 and V is TRBV5-6; 9 nucleotides agree with TRBD1. The CDR3 runs to 15 residues. Trimming took 3 bases from V and 7 from J; bases not matched to a gene: 9. Germline CDR1 SGHDT, CDR2 YYEEEE. CDR3 nucleotides: TGTGCCAGCAGCTCCAGAGGACAGGGGAGGAATACGCAGTATTTT. It codes for CASSSRGQGRNTQYF.

The CDR3 coding sequence is TGTGCCAGCAGAACTAGCGGGAGCACAGATACGCAGTATTTT. It translates to CASRTSGSTDTQYF. The rearrangement joins TRBV6-6 to TRBJ2-3; 9 bases map to TRBD2. V shed 6 bases, J shed 0 bases, and the junction held 1 base outside the gene matches. CDR1 and CDR2 (germline): MNHNY, SVGAGI (reference sequence). The CDR3 runs to 14 residues.

The chain couples TRBV24-1 to TRBJ2-7; 9 bases agree with TRBD1. CDR3 length: 15 residues. Trimming at V came to 4 bases and at J to 4 bases, leaving 7 bases not matched to a gene. Germline CDR1 is KGHDR and CDR2 is SFDVKD. CDR3: CATSETGTGFYEQYF. The CDR3 bases are TGTGCCACCAGTGAGACCGGGACAGGGTTTTACGAGCAGTACTTC.

The V and J genes are TRBV6-5 and TRBJ2-1; 10 nucleotides match TRBD1. J gave up 9 bases and V 0 bases, and 2 bases lay outside the gene matches. The CDR3 runs to 14 residues. CDR1 is MNHEY, CDR2 SVGAGI, per germline. The CDR3 coding sequence is TGTGCCAGCAGTTACTCGAGGACAGGGGGTGAGCAGTTCTTC. Its translation: CASSYSRTGGEQFF.

The rearrangement links TRBV28 to TRBJ1-6; 8 bases map to TRBD1. J was trimmed by 14 bases and V by 5 bases; bases with no gene match: 14. The CDR3 runs to 15 residues. Germline V lookup: CDR1 MDHEN, CDR2 SYDVKM. The CDR3 sequence: CASSLRTGPSGTLHF. As DNA, the CDR3 is TGTGCCAGCAGTCTTCGGACAGGGCCCTCCGGGACCCTCCACTTT.

V gene TRBV12-3 or TRBV12-4 combines with J gene TRBJ1-1; D unresolved. V lost 7 bases to trimming and J lost 11 bases, with 17 bases between them. The CDR3 is 12 amino acids. The CDR3 is CASILGRASAFF. The CDR3 nucleotides read TGTGCCAGCATCTTAGGGAGGGCTTCTGCTTTCTTT.

This clone was picked up a small number of times. The rearrangement links TRBV2 to TRBJ2-3, with D possibly being TRBD2 (5 bases). CDR1 is SNHLY, CDR2 FYNNEI, per germline. V was clipped by 1 base and J by 2 bases, with 10 bases between them. The CDR3 covers 15 residues. The CDR3 sequence: CASSEDRGYTDTQYF. The CDR3 DNA follows: TGTGCCAGCAGTGAAGATAGAGGGTACACAGATACGCAGTATTTT.

The chain joins TRBV5-1 to TRBJ1-2; maybe TRBD1 (6 bases). The length of the CDR3 is 14 residues. Germline CDR1 is SGHRS and CDR2 is YFSETQ. Trimming removed 6 bases from V and 1 base from J, with 13 bases in between. The CDR3 nucleotides are TGCGCCAGCACCCTGGCAGGGGATAACTATGGCTACACCTTC. Its translation is CASTLAGDNYGYTF.

The chain has TRBV6-1 and TRBJ1-2, with a tentative D call TRBD1 (5 bases). V lost 3 bases, J lost 5 bases, and 13 bases lay in between. Germline V gives CDR1 MNHNS, CDR2 SASEGT. The CDR3 length is 14 residues. The chain's CDR3 is CASSDGGVWYGYTF. CDR3 sequence (DNA): TGTGCCAGCAGTGATGGGGGGGTATGGTATGGCTACACCTTC.